Presented here are 4 T cell receptor beta chains from one specimen sequenced in a study of OX40 agonist ivuxolimab in advanced cancers. Library preparation employed the immunoSEQ multiplex PCR assay. In TCRdb, the immuneACCESS table is reduced to in-frame sequences with V and J assigned. These tables do not hold every clone; where another copy was compared, an unresolved V gene accounts for under half, and the others remain unexplained. The sample contains fewer than 100,000 clones, around 90% of them found a single time. The top ten clonotypes cover about 9.1% of the sample. The sample consisted of CD4+ or CD8+ T cells sorted from blood, taken in a trial of the OX40 agonist ivuxolimab. These receptors were collected from an adult with an advanced solid tumor such as melanoma, head and neck, liver or kidney cancer.

The chain combines TRBV5-1 with TRBJ2-1; D ambiguous. Germline values: CDR1 SGHRS, CDR2 YFSETQ. The ends were cut back, 2 bases at V and 4 bases at J, with 10 bases in the middle. The CDR3 spans 14 residues. The CDR3 nucleotides read TGCGCCAGCAGCTTCTCGCTGGCATACAATGAGCAGTTCTTC. Translating gives CASSFSLAYNEQFF.

V usage is TRBV5-1 and J usage is TRBJ2-5; 13 bases map to TRBD2. With V trimmed by 3 bases and J by 4 bases, 6 bases remained unmatched. This CDR3 is 16 amino acids long. Per the germline V gene, CDR1 is SGHRS and CDR2 is YFSETQ. The CDR3 region is CASSSGLAGAIETQYF. The DNA of the CDR3 is TGCGCCAGCAGCTCCGGACTAGCGGGGGCCATAGAGACCCAGTACTTC.

V and J are TRBV29-1 and TRBJ2-3, with 7 bases lining up with TRBD1. The CDR3 extends over 14 amino acids. Trimming at V came to 4 bases and at J to 2 bases, leaving 6 bases not matched to a gene. The germline V gene has CDR1 SQVTM and CDR2 ANQGSEA. CDR3 coding DNA: TGCAGCGTTGTAGCACAGGGGACCACAGATACGCAGTATTTT. It translates to CSVVAQGTTDTQYF.

This chain uses TRBV23-1 with TRBJ2-7; D is unclear. TRBV23-1 is filed as an ORF, its function uncertain. This CDR3 has 13 amino acids. Trimming took off 8 bases at V and 0 bases at J, with 11 bases between the two ends. DNA for the CDR3: TGCGCCAGCCGCCAGGCTGTCTCCTACGAGCAGTACTTC. This sequence encodes CASRQAVSYEQYF.